This TCR beta chain was profiled in a study of cytomegalovirus exposure and HLA in healthy donors. Overall study findings and caveats: Researchers catalogued 160 or so TCR beta chains as cytomegalovirus-associated. In a later analysis, TCR beta V- and J-gene trimming showed a link to a missense DCLRE1C variant. Available immune exposure information covered CMV serostatus only.

PCR was performed using 60 Vbeta and 13 Jbeta primers. Method: immunoSEQ multiplex PCR; TCRdb's copy keeps in-frame clones and lacks some. The sample includes 120,000 or so clones, around 80% of them seen just once. J lost 14 bases, V lost 0 bases, and 6 bases had no gene match. CDR3 length: 13 amino acids. Germline V lookup: CDR1 SGDLS, CDR2 YYNGEE. Turning to this clone: Its antigen is unidentified.

The V and J genes are TRBV9 and TRBJ2-1, with TRBD1 identical over 9 bases. The clonotype originates from a woman in her fifties or sixties in good health and CMV-seropositive. Sample: PBMCs. CDR3 in DNA: TGTGCCAGCAGCGTAGTGACAGGGGGTCGCGAGTTCTTC. It encodes CASSVVTGGREFF.